The rows below give T cell receptor beta chains drawn from one sample of a study of blood T cell repertoires in COVID-19. Assay used: immunoSEQ multiplex PCR; TCRdb lists only in-frame clones, some missing. The sample contains 200,000 or so clones, roughly 84% of which appear only once. The material sequenced was peripheral blood. The receptor source for this set is a man between 50 and 59 years old with COVID-19, enrolled during active disease. Both conserved end residues are part of each CDR3. The order of the fields is J gene, clone size, V gene, D gene, CDR3 protein, CDR3 DNA. The D gene is left open where the match is weak. Clone size appears in some rows only: once, few, many, or a class for an expanded clone.

j_gene: TRBJ2-3; abundance: .; v_gene: TRBV27; d_gene: TRBD2; CDR3aa: CASSRGDFTNTQYF; CDR3nt: TGTGCCAGCAGCCGGGGGGACTTCACAAATACGCAGTATTTT
j_gene: TRBJ2-1; abundance: .; v_gene: TRBV30; d_gene: TRBD1; CDR3aa: CAWSGGTGGQNEQFF; CDR3nt: TGTGCCTGGAGTGGGGGGACAGGGGGCCAAAATGAGCAGTTCTTC
j_gene: TRBJ1-2; abundance: .; v_gene: TRBV4-2; d_gene: TRBD1; CDR3aa: CASSQDGTGASQAGYTF; CDR3nt: TGTGCCAGCAGCCAAGACGGGACAGGGGCATCTCAAGCTGGCTACACCTTC
j_gene: TRBJ1-6; abundance: once; v_gene: TRBV19; d_gene: TRBD1; CDR3aa: CASSRSGGFGSPLHF; CDR3nt: TGTGCCAGTAGTCGTTCAGGGGGTTTTGGGTCACCCCTCCACTTT
j_gene: TRBJ1-1; abundance: .; v_gene: TRBV11-2; d_gene: TRBD1; CDR3aa: CASSLSGQGEAFF; CDR3nt: TGTGCCAGCAGCTTATCGGGACAGGGAGAAGCTTTCTTT
j_gene: TRBJ1-5; abundance: .; v_gene: TRBV27; d_gene: .; CDR3aa: CASSLSGVKGQPQHF; CDR3nt: TGTGCCAGCAGTTTATCAGGGGTAAAAGGTCAGCCCCAGCATTTT
j_gene: TRBJ2-3; abundance: .; v_gene: TRBV9; d_gene: TRBD2; CDR3aa: CASSAVAGASLDTQYF; CDR3nt: TGTGCCAGCAGCGCAGTAGCGGGAGCTTCTCTGGATACGCAGTATTTT
j_gene: TRBJ2-7; abundance: .; v_gene: TRBV10-1; d_gene: TRBD1; CDR3aa: CASSAATGQGVYEQYF; CDR3nt: TGCGCCAGCAGTGCTGCGACGGGACAGGGGGTCTACGAGCAGTACTTC
j_gene: TRBJ1-1; abundance: .; v_gene: TRBV19; d_gene: TRBD1; CDR3aa: CASRPRQGSDTEAFF; CDR3nt: TGTGCCAGTAGACCCCGACAGGGATCGGACACTGAAGCTTTCTTT
j_gene: TRBJ2-5; abundance: .; v_gene: TRBV5-4; d_gene: TRBD2; CDR3aa: CASSSGLAGVGETQYF; CDR3nt: TGTGCCAGCAGCTCCGGACTAGCGGGAGTCGGGGAGACCCAGTACTTC
j_gene: TRBJ1-1; abundance: .; v_gene: TRBV9; d_gene: .; CDR3aa: CASSVQENTEAFF; CDR3nt: TGTGCCAGCAGCGTACAGGAGAACACTGAAGCTTTCTTT
j_gene: TRBJ1-2; abundance: .; v_gene: TRBV5-1; d_gene: TRBD1; CDR3aa: CASSLQGPTNYGYTF; CDR3nt: TGCGCCAGCAGCTTACAGGGGCCAACTAACTATGGCTACACCTTC
j_gene: TRBJ2-1; abundance: .; v_gene: TRBV11-1; d_gene: .; CDR3aa: CASSLDSRDSYNEQFF; CDR3nt: TGTGCCAGCAGCTTGGACAGCCGGGACTCCTACAATGAGCAGTTCTTC
j_gene: TRBJ1-1; abundance: .; v_gene: TRBV5-1; d_gene: TRBD1; CDR3aa: CASQTGEASGTEAFF; CDR3nt: TGCGCCAGCCAGACAGGGGAAGCTTCGGGCACTGAAGCTTTCTTT
j_gene: TRBJ2-1; abundance: .; v_gene: TRBV21-1; d_gene: .; CDR3aa: CAGQGRSSYNEQFF; CDR3nt: TGTGCCGGCCAAGGTAGGAGCTCCTACAATGAGCAGTTCTTC